This T cell receptor (beta chain) was recovered during a study of T-cell memory formation after mild COVID-19. TCRdb ran MiXCR on the 5' RACE reads and lists one entry per CDR3 protein. Seen here are approximately 290,000 distinct CDR3 sequences, roughly 15% observed once, and the top ten hold 22%. Germline CDR1 KGHDR, CDR2 SFDVKD. The CDR3 has 16 amino acids. Germline trimming cut 2 bases from V and 4 bases from J; bases unmatched to any gene: 4. The material sequenced was PBMCs or a T cell subset sorted from them (not recorded which). The clonotype comes from a young man who had mild COVID-19 (a few samples of this study predate the infection). Cell type and time point are not known. The rearrangement links TRBV24-1 to TRBJ2-5; 12 bases agree with TRBD1. The CDR3 sequence: CATSDSGTGGRETQYF. CDR3 DNA: TGTGCCACCAGTGATTCCGGGACAGGGGGCCGAGAGACCCAGTACTTC.